Described below is a single T cell receptor beta chain sequence and its context. The data are from a study of control samples from healthy donors and cancer patients. Sequencing was performed with immunoSEQ multiplex PCR; in TCRdb, only in-frame clones are kept and a portion is missing. Of approximately 94,000 clones listed, approximately 88% were seen once; the top ten hold approximately 38%. The CDR3 extends over 16 amino acids. The V end lost 0 bases, the J end lost 5 bases, and 16 bases lay between the germline ends. Germline values: CDR1 MNHNS, CDR2 SASEGT. The clonotype originates from a man between 65 and 85 years old with lung cancer. The sample taken for sequencing was PBMCs. The genes are TRBV6-1 and TRBJ1-2, with a weak D call TRBD1 (5 bases). The CDR3 region has the DNA TGTGCCAGCAGTGAAGCCAGGGACGGCGGGATTTATGGCTACACCTTC. Residues: CASSEARDGGIYGYTF.